The present entry profiles one T cell receptor beta chain with its context. This record comes from a study of technical replicates of blood from a handful of donors. Trimming took 5 bases from V and 4 from J; bases not matched to a gene: 8. Germline V gene sequence: CDR1 LNHNV, CDR2 YYDKDF (reference sequence). CDR3 size: 15 residues. Repertoires were generated with immunoSEQ multiplex PCR, while TCRdb's copy carries only in-frame clones and drops some. The data contain 55,000 to 75,000 clones, roughly 91% of them singletons. This clonotype was sampled from a human donor in good health. Some clones in this sample may be carry-over from other donors' samples. This chain uses TRBV15 with TRBJ2-1, with 7 bases fitting TRBD2. Input material: PBMCs. CDR3 bases: TGTGCCACCAGCCCCCGCCACGGGGGGTACAATGAGCAGTTCTTC. Translation: CATSPRHGGYNEQFF.